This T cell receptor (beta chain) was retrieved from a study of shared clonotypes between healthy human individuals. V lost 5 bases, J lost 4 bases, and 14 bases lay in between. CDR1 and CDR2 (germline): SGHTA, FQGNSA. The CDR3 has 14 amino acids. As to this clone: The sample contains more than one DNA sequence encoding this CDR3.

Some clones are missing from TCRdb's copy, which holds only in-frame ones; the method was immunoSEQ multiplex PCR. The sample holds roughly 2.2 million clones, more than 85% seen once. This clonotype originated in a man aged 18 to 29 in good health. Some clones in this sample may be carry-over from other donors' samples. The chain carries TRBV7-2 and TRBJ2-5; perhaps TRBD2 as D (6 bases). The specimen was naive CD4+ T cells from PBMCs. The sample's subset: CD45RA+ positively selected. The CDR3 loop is CASSPPGGRETQYF. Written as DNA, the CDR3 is TGTGCCAGCAGCCCCCCCGGGGGAAGAGAGACCCAGTACTTC.